What follows are 4 T cell receptor beta chains derived from one specimen sequenced in a study of blood T cell repertoires in COVID-19. Assay: immunoSEQ multiplex PCR; the TCRdb copy retains only in-frame clones and omits some. The table has 100,000 to 150,000 clones, about 72% seen once. Sequencing was carried out using peripheral blood. Receptors were obtained from a woman between 70 and 85 years old with acute or convalescent COVID-19.

The genes are TRBV5-5 and TRBJ2-7, with 7 nucleotides matching TRBD1. The germline gives CDR1 SGHKS, CDR2 YYEKEE (reference sequence). The ends lost 2 bases at V and 2 bases at J; junction bases unmatched: 4. There are 14 residues in the CDR3. CDR3: CASSFQDRTYEQYF. The CDR3 DNA follows: TGTGCCAGCAGCTTTCAGGACAGGACCTACGAGCAGTACTTC.

This clone was seen just once. This rearrangement joins TRBV6-5 to TRBJ2-2, with a possible D match to TRBD1 (5 bases). Germline V lookup: CDR1 MNHEY, CDR2 SVGAGI. Trimming removed 7 bases from V and 7 bases from J, with 19 bases in between. The CDR3 is 15 residues long. CDR3 nucleotides: TGTGCCAGCAAAAGTCCCAGGGCCAGAGGCGGGGAGCTGTTTTTT. Translation: CASKSPRARGGELFF.

The V call is TRBV12-3 or TRBV12-4, the J call TRBJ1-1; D is possibly TRBD1 (5 bases). The CDR3 consists of 13 residues. Trimming removed 6 bases at V and 1 base at J, with 9 bases between. CDR3 bases: TGTGCCAGCAGGGAAACAGGGAACACTGAAGCTTTCTTT. Translating gives CASRETGNTEAFF.

CDR3 loop: CASSQRRQGGTGELFF. The DNA for the CDR3 is TGTGCCAGCTCTCAGAGACGACAGGGGGGCACCGGGGAGCTGTTTTTT. The gene calls are TRBV18 and TRBJ2-2; TRBD1 aligns across 9 bases. The CDR3 extends over 16 amino acids. V shed 6 bases, J shed 4 bases, and the junction held 9 bases outside the gene matches. Germline-derived CDR1 and CDR2 are KGHSH and LQKENI.